Below are 5 T cell receptor beta chains sequenced from a single sample in a study of T cells after yellow fever vaccination. One entry per CDR3 protein, called by TCRdb with MiXCR from the 5' RACE reads. The sample shows 250,000 or so distinct CDR3 sequences, 3.6% of them seen only once. This specimen was PBMCs, taken 15 days after the yellow fever booster vaccination. These receptors came from a man younger than 35 who received the YFV17D yellow fever vaccine.

Many counts were recorded for this clonotype. The chain has TRBV5-1 and TRBJ2-5, with D unresolved. With 3 bases removed from V and 5 bases from J, the gap between germline ends came to 11 bases. The CDR3 loop spans 13 amino acids. Germline CDR1 reads SGHRS; CDR2 reads YFSETQ. The CDR3 sequence: CASSSARSETQYF. In DNA, the CDR3 is TGCGCCAGCAGCTCAGCCCGGTCGGAGACCCAGTACTTC. The variable domain in full, with the rest retrieved from reference TRBV5-1 and TRBJ2-5, is KAGVTQTPRYLIKTRGQQVTLSCSPISGHRSVSWYQQTPGQGLQFLFEYFSETQRNKGNFPGRFSGRQFSNSRSEMNVSTLELGDSALYLCASSSARSETQYFGPGTRLLVL.

This clonotype was seen many times. The V and J genes are TRBV10-2 and TRBJ1-2; 8 bases fit TRBD1. This CDR3 spans 13 amino acids. Germline V gives CDR1 WSHSY, CDR2 SAAADI. Germline trimming cut 4 bases from V and 8 bases from J; bases unmatched to any gene: 6. The CDR3 protein is CASSADRVGGYTF. CDR3 DNA sequence: TGCGCCAGCAGTGCGGACAGGGTCGGGGGCTACACCTTC.

Ten or more counts support this clonotype. The CDR3 nucleotides read TGCGCCAGCAGCTTGGTAACAAGTCTGACTGCAACTGAAGCTTTCTTT. This sequence encodes CASSLVTSLTATEAFF. The V gene is TRBV5-1, the J gene TRBJ1-1; D unresolved. V lost 0 bases and J 5 bases, leaving 17 bases between the germline ends. Germline loops: CDR1 SGHRS, CDR2 YFSETQ. CDR3 size: 16 residues.

This clonotype was detected many times. The V call is TRBV7-3, the J call TRBJ2-2; possibly TRBD1 for D (5 bases). V dropped 1 base and J dropped 1 base, with 10 bases sitting between them. CDR1 and CDR2 (germline): SGHTA, FQGTGA. CDR3 size: 16 residues. The CDR3 loop reads CASSLKRTQNTGELFF. DNA of the CDR3: TGTGCCAGCAGCTTAAAGAGGACACAGAACACCGGGGAGCTGTTTTTT.

This clonotype was picked up many times. This sequence joins TRBV13 and TRBJ2-5; either TRBD1 or TRBD2 may supply D (6 bases each). Per germline, CDR1 PRHDT and CDR2 FYEKMQ (reference sequence). The CDR3 consists of 14 residues. V was cut by 4 bases and J by 7 bases, with 16 bases left in between. CDR3 loop: CASSSGGPEGTQYF. The CDR3 DNA follows: TGTGCCAGCAGCTCCGGGGGCCCCGAGGGGACCCAGTACTTC.